This T cell receptor (beta chain) stems from a study of beta chain features in type 1 diabetes. General study findings and limits: Naive, central memory and Treg TCRB repertoires appeared more alike in patients than in healthy donors. All four CD4+ subsets from Type 1 diabetes patients carried moderately but significantly shorter TCRB CDR3s. The study found fewer insertions and more deletions at VDJ junctions in type 1 diabetes patients.

Notes on this clone: Its antigen is unknown.

Reverse transcribing all isolated RNA meant expressed TCRB transcripts were sequenced. Clones were sequenced by immunoSEQ multiplex PCR, and TCRdb holds only the in-frame ones, with some missing. The table shows around 340,000 clones, with less than 20% occurring only once. Trimming left V 4 bases short and J 4 bases short, with 17 bases between. CDR3 length: 15 amino acids. Germline loops: CDR1 SGHNT, CDR2 YYREEE (reference sequence). V is TRBV5-4 and J is TRBJ2-5; TRBD2 might be the D (6 bases). Sequenced input: naive CD4+ T cells from blood. The clonotype was recovered from a woman under 30 in good health. CDR3 bases: TGTGCCAGCAGCCGTGGGGGGAGCTCCAGAGAGACCCAGTACTTC. Encoded protein: CASSRGGSSRETQYF.